The rows below give T cell receptor beta chains drawn from one sample of a study of T cells in Graves' hyperthyroidism and ophthalmopathy. TCRdb reprocessed the multiplex PCR reads with MiXCR, giving one entry per CDR3 protein. Of around 610,000 distinct CDR3 sequences listed, roughly 15% are singletons. The source material was blood. All receptors come from a woman in her thirties or forties with Graves' ophthalmopathy. The conserved cysteine and the conserved F or W are not part of the CDR3 here. The order of the fields is V gene, CDR3 protein.

>TRBV5-4
ASSLAGSRVRGAF
>TRBV12-3/TRBV12-4
ASSYGTYRNQPQH
>TRBV3-1
ASSQDKWTVIAKNIQY
>TRBV20-1
SARDMGPNQETQY
>TRBV7-9
ASSPLAPSSYNEQF
>TRBV29-1
SALDGLGTF
>TRBV7-2
ASSLNAGGIGEQY
>TRBV7-6
ASSHVAGAGYT
>TRBV2
ASDRTGNTIY
>TRBV20-1
SAREGQPSYEQY
>TRBV6-2/TRBV6-3
ATSRLAQKY
>TRBV25-1
ASSGQATGELF
>TRBV6-5
ASSRSMGQGEETQY
>TRBV11-2
ASSLVSSGRDLAKNIQY
>TRBV12-3/TRBV12-4
ASSGQGQDYEQY
>TRBV20-1
SARTLRTGGYEQY
>TRBV30
AWSDAGGAGPQH
>TRBV29-1
SVGGATGRRAYEQY
>TRBV28
ASTPSDDRAYGYT
>TRBV20-1
SARDTTGVSSYEQY
>TRBV28
ASSPGGNYEQY
>TRBV20-1
SARVEYSNQPQH
>TRBV6-1
ASRRGSEAF
>TRBV27
ASSQQGGGETQY
>TRBV20-1
SASGQGLTSGGGTQY
>TRBV6-5
ASSYPQGLAAETQY